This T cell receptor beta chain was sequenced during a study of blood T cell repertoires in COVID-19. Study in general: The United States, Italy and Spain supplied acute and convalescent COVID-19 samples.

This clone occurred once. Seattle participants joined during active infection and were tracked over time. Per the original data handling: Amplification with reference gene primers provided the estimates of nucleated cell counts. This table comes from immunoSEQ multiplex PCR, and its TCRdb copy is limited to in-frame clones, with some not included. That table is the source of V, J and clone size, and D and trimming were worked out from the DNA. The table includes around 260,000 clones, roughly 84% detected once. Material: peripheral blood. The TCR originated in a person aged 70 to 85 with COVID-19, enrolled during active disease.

CDR3 DNA: TGTGCCAGCAGCCTAATCCGAGGTTTATCAGGAAACACCATATATTTT. Amino acids: CASSLIRGLSGNTIYF. The V call is TRBV5-8, the J call TRBJ1-3; no firm D call. The CDR3 contains 16 residues. Germline V gene lookup returns CDR1 SGHTS and CDR2 YDEGEE. Trimming took off 4 bases at V and 4 bases at J, with 18 bases between the two ends.